These 8 T cell receptor beta chains share one sample of origin, sequenced in a study of blood T cells in healthy people across ages. Through a sample-barcoded 5' primer and a J-beta primer mix, a second PCR was run for roughly 6 to 11 cycles. MiXCR was run by TCRdb on the 5' RACE reads, yielding one entry per CDR3 protein. This sample has about 730,000 distinct CDR3 sequences, with roughly two fifths found just once. The specimen sequenced was blood. The receptors derive from a woman aged 55-70 years in good health.

J is TRBJ1-5 and V is TRBV12-3 or TRBV12-4, with D hard to call. The CDR3 totals 12 residues. V was clipped by 5 bases and J by 9 bases, with 11 bases between them. In DNA form, the CDR3 reads TGTGCCAGCAGTCGAGGTGGACGGCCCCAGCATTTT. Translating gives CASSRGGRPQHF.

The chain has TRBV2 and TRBJ2-1; D is ambiguous. Germline loops: CDR1 SNHLY, CDR2 FYNNEI. CDR3 length: 13 residues. V lost 4 bases and J 5 bases, leaving 9 bases between the germline ends. The DNA of the CDR3 is TGTGCCAGCAGTGTGGAGAAGGACAATGAGCAGTTCTTC. Protein product: CASSVEKDNEQFF. The variable domain in full, with the rest retrieved from reference TRBV2 and TRBJ2-1, is EPEVTQTPSHQVTQMGQEVILRCVPISNHLYFYWYRQILGQKVEFLVSFYNNEISEKSEIFDDQFSVERPDGSNFTLKIRSTKLEDSAMYFCASSVEKDNEQFFGPGTRLTVL.

This clonotype was counted once. An end of the junction differs from the germline gene, which may be a read error. The chain has TRBV6-2 or TRBV6-3 and TRBJ2-5; D may be TRBD1 (5 bases). The J call is uncertain, as TRBJ2-7 better fits the DNA end. The CDR3 contains 11 residues. Looked up from germline, CDR1 is MNHEY and CDR2 is SVGEGT. The CDR3 sequence: CTSSYRYEQYF. CDR3 DNA sequence: TGTACCAGCAGTTACAGGTACGAGCAGTACTTC.

This clonotype was observed a handful of times. The V gene is TRBV21-1, the J gene TRBJ1-1. TRBV21-1 is flagged as a pseudogene. The CDR3 spans 12 residues. CDR3 bases: TGTGCCAGCTCGGTCGGATGCACTGAAGCTTTCTTT. This sequence encodes CASSVGCTEAFF.

The chain combines TRBV20-1 with TRBJ2-7, with D perhaps matching TRBD1 or TRBD2 (7 bases each). The J call may be mistaken, given a closer DNA end match to TRBJ2-5. From germline, CDR1 is DFQATT and CDR2 SNEGSKA (reference sequence). The CDR3 sequence is 15 residues long. CDR3 sequence (DNA): TGCAGTGCTAGCATGGTGGCCAGGGGGAGGGGGACCCAGTACTTC. Protein sequence: CSASMVARGRGTQYF.

V gene TRBV6-6 combines with J gene TRBJ1-2, with 7 bases matching TRBD1. CDR1 and CDR2 (germline): MNHNY, SVGAGI (reference sequence). V trimming: 5 bases; J trimming: 6 bases; junction bases outside the gene matches: 15. The CDR3 is 16 amino acids. The CDR3 is CASSIRQGTSGDGYTF. In nucleotides, the CDR3 is TGTGCCAGCAGTATACGACAGGGTACTTCAGGGGATGGCTACACCTTC.

This chain connects TRBV20-1 to TRBJ2-1, with TRBD2 matching 8 bases. With V trimmed by 3 bases and J by 0 bases, 1 base remained unmatched. From germline, CDR1 is DFQATT and CDR2 SNEGSKA (reference sequence). CDR3 size: 14 residues. CDR3 nucleotides: TGCAGTGCTAGCGGGGGGGACTCCTACAATGAGCAGTTCTTC. It encodes CSASGGDSYNEQFF.

In this sample, this clonotype turned up many times. The chain joins TRBV7-2 to TRBJ2-2; 10 bases agree with TRBD1. CDR1 SGHTA and CDR2 FQGNSA come from the germline V gene. CDR3 size: 15 residues. J was trimmed by 4 bases and V by 5 bases; bases with no gene match: 4. The DNA for the CDR3 is TGTGCCAGCAGCAAGACAGGGGGCTTCACCGGGGAGCTGTTTTTT. It codes for CASSKTGGFTGELFF.